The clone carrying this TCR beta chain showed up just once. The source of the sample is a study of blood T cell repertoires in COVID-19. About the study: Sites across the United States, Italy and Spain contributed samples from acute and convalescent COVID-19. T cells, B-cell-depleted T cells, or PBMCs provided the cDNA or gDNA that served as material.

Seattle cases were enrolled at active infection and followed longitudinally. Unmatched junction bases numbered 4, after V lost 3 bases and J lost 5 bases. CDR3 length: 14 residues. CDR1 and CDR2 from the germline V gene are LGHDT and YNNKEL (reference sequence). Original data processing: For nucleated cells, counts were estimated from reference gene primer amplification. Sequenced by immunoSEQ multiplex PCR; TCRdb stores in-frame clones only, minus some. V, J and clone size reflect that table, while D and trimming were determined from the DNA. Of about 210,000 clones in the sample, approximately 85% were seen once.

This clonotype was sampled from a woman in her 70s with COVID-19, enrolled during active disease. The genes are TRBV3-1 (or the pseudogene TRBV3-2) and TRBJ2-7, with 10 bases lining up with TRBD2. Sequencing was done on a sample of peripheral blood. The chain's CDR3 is CASSQASGSNEQYF. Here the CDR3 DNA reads TGTGCCAGCAGCCAGGCTAGCGGGAGTAACGAGCAGTACTTC.